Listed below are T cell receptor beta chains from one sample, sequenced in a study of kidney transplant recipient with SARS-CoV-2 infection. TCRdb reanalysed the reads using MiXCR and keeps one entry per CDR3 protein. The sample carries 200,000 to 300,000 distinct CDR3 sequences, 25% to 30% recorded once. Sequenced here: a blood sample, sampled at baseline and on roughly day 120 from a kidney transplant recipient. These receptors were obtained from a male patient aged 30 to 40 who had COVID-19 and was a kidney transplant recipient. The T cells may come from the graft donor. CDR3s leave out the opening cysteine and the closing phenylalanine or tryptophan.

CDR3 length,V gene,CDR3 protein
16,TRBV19,ASMGTGAALVSYNEQF
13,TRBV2,ASSEYAGGNYGYT
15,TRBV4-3,ASSQERTGTLSYEQY
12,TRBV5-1,ASSSDRGGYGYT
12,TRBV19,ASSIGGTGYEQY
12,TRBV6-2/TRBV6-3,ASSYPQVNTEAF
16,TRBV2,ASSEVVGRTSSYNEQF
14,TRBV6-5,ASTQSGTWGNTEAF
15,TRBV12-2,ASRRLGTPRKTYGYT
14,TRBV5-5,ASRTLVSRKTYGYT
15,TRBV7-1,ASSITGHEGKTYGYT
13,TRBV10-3,AISESRGSGNTIY
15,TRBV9,ASSVEEGREVNSPLH
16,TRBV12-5,ASGNLRGQGDGNQPQH
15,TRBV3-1,ASSSVTPISFSETQY
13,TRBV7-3,ASSLTGSQMGELF
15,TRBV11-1,ASSMRPKAGKTYGYT